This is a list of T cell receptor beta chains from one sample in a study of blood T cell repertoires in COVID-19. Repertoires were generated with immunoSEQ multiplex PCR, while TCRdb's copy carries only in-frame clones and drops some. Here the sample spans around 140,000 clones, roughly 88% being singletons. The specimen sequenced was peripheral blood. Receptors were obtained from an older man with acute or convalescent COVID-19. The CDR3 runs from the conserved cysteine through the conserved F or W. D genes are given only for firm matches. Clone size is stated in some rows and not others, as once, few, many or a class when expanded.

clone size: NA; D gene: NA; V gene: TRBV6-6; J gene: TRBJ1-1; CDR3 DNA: TGTGCCAGCAATTCCAGACAGGCAACAATGAACACTGAAGCTTTCTTT; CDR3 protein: CASNSRQATMNTEAFF
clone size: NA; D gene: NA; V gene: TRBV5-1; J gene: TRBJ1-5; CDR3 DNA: TGCGCCAGCAGACCGGACACGGGCGGCAATCAGCCCCAGCATTTT; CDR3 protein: CASRPDTGGNQPQHF
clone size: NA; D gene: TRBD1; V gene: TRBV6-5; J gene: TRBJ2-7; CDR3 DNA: TGTGCCAGCACCGTTTTGGACAGGGTCGGCGAGCAGTACTTC; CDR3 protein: CASTVLDRVGEQYF
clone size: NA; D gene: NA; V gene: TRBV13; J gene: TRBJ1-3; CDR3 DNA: TGTGCCAGCAGCTTAGAATCTCTAGCCATATATTTT; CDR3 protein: CASSLESLAIYF
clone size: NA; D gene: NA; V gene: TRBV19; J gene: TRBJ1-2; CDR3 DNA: TGTGCCAGTAGTGCCCCCCGGGAGGGCTGGTATGGCTACACCTTC; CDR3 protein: CASSAPREGWYGYTF
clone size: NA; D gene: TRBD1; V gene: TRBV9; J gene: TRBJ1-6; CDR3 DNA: TGTGCCAGCACCGGGGCAGGGGGCAAGAATTCACCCCTCCACTTT; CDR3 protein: CASTGAGGKNSPLHF
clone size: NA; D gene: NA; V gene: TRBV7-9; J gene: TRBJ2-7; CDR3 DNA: TGTGCCAGCCGACGGGACTTCACCTACGAGCAGTACTTC; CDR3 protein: CASRRDFTYEQYF
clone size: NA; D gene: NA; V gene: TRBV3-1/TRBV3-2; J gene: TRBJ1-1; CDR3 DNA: TGTGCCAGCAGCCCGGACTGGAACACTGAAGCTTTCTTT; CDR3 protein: CASSPDWNTEAFF
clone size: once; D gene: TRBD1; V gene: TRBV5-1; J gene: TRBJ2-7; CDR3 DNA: TGCGCCAGCAGCGACGGACAGGGATACGAGCAGTACTTC; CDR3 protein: CASSDGQGYEQYF
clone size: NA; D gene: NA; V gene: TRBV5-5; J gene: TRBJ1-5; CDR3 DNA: TGTGCCAGCAGCTCCTCTGGGACAAGTTATCAGCCCCAGCATTTT; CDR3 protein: CASSSSGTSYQPQHF
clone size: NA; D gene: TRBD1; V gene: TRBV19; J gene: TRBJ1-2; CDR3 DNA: TGTGCCAGTATTCCAAACGCGGACAGGGACTTCGTTGGCTACACCTTC; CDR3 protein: CASIPNADRDFVGYTF
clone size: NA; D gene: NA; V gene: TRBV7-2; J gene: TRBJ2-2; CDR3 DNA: TGTGCCAGCAGCTTAGACACGAACACCGGGGAGCTGTTTTTT; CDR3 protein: CASSLDTNTGELFF
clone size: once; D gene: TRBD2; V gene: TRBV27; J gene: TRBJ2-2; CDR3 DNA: TGTGCCAGCAGTAAATCTTGGGGGGGACCAACAAACACCGGGGAGCTGTTTTTT; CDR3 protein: CASSKSWGGPTNTGELFF
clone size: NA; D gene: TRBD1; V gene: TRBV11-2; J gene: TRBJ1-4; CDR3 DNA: TGTGCCAGCAGCTTAGGCGGACAGGGGGCGGCTAATGAAAAACTGTTTTTT; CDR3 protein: CASSLGGQGAANEKLFF
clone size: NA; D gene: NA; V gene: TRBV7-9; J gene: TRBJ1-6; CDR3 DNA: TGTGCCAGCAGCTTAGGTCAGTCCTCACCCCTCCACTTT; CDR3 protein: CASSLGQSSPLHF
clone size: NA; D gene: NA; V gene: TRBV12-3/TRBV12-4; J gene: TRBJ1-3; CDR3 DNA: TGTGCCAGCAGTTCGGGGGGAAACACCATATATTTT; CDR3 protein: CASSSGGNTIYF
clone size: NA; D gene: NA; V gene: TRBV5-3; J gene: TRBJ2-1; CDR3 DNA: TGTGCCAGAAGCTTGGAGCCGGCGGGAAGTAGGAATGAGCAGTTCTTC; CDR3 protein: CARSLEPAGSRNEQFF
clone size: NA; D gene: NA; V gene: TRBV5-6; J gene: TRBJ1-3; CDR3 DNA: TGTGCCAGCATTTACCTCGGCAGGCCCTCCTCTGGAAACACCATATATTTT; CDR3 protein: CASIYLGRPSSGNTIYF
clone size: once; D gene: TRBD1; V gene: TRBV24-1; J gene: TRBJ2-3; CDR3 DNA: TGTGCCACCAGTGATGGACAGGGCGCCCCAGATACGCAGTATTTT; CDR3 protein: CATSDGQGAPDTQYF
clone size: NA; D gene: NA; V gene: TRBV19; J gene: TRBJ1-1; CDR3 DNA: TGTGCCAGTAGTATAGACTGGACAGCGAACACTGAAGCTTTCTTT; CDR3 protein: CASSIDWTANTEAFF
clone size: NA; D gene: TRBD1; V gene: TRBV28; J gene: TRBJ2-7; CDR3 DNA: TGTGCCAGCAGTTTAATCCTCACAGGGGCTAACTCCCACGAGCAGTACTTC; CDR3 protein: CASSLILTGANSHEQYF
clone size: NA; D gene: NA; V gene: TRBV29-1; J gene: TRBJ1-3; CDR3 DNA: TGCAGCGTTGAAAGCGGACGTGCCTCTGGAAACACCATATATTTT; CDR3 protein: CSVESGRASGNTIYF
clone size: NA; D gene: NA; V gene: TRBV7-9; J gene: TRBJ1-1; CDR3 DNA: TGTGCCAGCAGCCTCAACAAGAACACTGAAGCTTTCTTT; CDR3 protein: CASSLNKNTEAFF
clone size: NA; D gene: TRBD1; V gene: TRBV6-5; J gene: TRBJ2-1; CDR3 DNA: TGTGCCAGCAGTAAGGGACAGAAGAATGAGCAGTTCTTC; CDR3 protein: CASSKGQKNEQFF
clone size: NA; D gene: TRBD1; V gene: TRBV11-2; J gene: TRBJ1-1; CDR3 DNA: TGTGCCAGCAGCTTACAGGGGGCGGCTGAAGCTTTCTTT; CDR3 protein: CASSLQGAAEAFF
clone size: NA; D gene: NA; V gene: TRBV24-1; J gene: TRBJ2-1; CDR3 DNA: TGTGCCACCAGTGATTCGGACCCGGCCCAGGGTTACAATGAGCAGTTCTTC; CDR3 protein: CATSDSDPAQGYNEQFF
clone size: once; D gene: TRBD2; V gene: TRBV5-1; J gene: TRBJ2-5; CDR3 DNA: TGCGCCAGCAGCTTGGTCAGCGGGGGCCAAGAGACCCAGTACTTC; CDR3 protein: CASSLVSGGQETQYF
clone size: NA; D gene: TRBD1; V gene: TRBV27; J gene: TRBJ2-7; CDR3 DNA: TGTGCCAGCAGTTTGGGACAGGGATCCTACGAGCAGTACTTC; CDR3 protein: CASSLGQGSYEQYF
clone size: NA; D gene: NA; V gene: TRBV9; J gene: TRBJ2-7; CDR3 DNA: TGTGCCAGCAGCGTAGGACATACTAGCTCCTACGAGCAGTACTTC; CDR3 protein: CASSVGHTSSYEQYF
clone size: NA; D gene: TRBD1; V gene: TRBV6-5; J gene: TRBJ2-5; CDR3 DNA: TGTGCCAGCATGACCAGGGGGAATCAAGAGACCCAGTACTTC; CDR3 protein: CASMTRGNQETQYF
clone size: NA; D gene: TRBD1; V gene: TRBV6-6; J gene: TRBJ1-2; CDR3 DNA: TGTGCCAGCCAACGACGCTCGGGACAGGGGGAGGGCTACACCTTC; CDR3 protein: CASQRRSGQGEGYTF